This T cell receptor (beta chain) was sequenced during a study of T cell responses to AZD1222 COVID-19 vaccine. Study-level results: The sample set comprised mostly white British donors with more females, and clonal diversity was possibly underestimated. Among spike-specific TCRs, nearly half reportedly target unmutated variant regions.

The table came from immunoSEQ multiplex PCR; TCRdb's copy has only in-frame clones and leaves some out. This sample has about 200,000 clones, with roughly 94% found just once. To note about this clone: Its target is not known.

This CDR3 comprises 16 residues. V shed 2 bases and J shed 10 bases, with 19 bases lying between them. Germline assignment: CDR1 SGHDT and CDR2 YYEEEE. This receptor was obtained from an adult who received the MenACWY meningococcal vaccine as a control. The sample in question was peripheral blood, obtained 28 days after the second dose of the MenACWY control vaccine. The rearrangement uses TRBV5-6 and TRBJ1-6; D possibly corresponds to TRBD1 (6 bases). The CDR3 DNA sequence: TGTGCCAGCAGCTTTTCTCTCTCGACAGGAAACTCACCCCTCCACTTT. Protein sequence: CASSFSLSTGNSPLHF.